The 16 T cell receptor beta chains given below trace back to one sample, sequenced in a study of OX40 agonist ivuxolimab in advanced cancers. Produced via immunoSEQ multiplex PCR; TCRdb's table is partial and in-frame only. This sample yields roughly 65,000 clones, of which just under 85% are seen a single time; 3.7% belongs to the top ten. The starting material was CD4+ or CD8+ T cells sorted from blood, obtained in a trial of the OX40 agonist ivuxolimab. These receptor sequences come from an adult with an advanced solid tumor such as melanoma, head and neck, liver or kidney cancer.

The chain links TRBV29-1 to TRBJ2-1; 9 nucleotides line up with TRBD2. The CDR3 extends over 13 amino acids. The trim removed 6 bases at V and 4 bases at J, leaving 4 bases unmatched. CDR1 SQVTM and CDR2 ANQGSEA come from the germline V gene. The CDR3 protein is CSVVAGVYNEQFF. DNA of the CDR3: TGCAGCGTGGTAGCGGGAGTTTACAATGAGCAGTTCTTC.

The chain links TRBV9 to TRBJ2-3; the D gene is possibly TRBD1 (6 bases). With 4 bases removed from V and 2 bases from J, the gap between germline ends came to 17 bases. The CDR3 spans 16 residues. CDR1 and CDR2 from the germline V gene are SGDLS and YYNGEE. This CDR3 reads CASSLTHQGSTDTQYF. The CDR3 DNA follows: TGTGCCAGCAGCCTCACCCATCAGGGGTCCACAGATACGCAGTATTTT.

The J gene is TRBJ2-7, the V gene TRBV2; D not resolved. Trimming stripped 8 bases from V and 2 bases from J, with 10 bases between. The CDR3 spans 12 residues. From germline, CDR1 is SNHLY and CDR2 FYNNEI. Here the CDR3 reads CASGLGTYEQYF. CDR3 in DNA: TGTGCCAGCGGGCTAGGAACCTACGAGCAGTACTTC.

This chain's CDR3 is CASSPGGFSPLHF. CDR3 in DNA: TGTGCCAGTAGCCCAGGGGGGTTTTCACCCCTCCACTTT. The V gene is TRBV19, the J gene TRBJ1-6, with 7 nucleotides matching TRBD1. V trimming: 6 bases; J trimming: 9 bases; junction bases outside the gene matches: 5. The CDR3 consists of 13 residues. Germline loops: CDR1 LNHDA, CDR2 SQIVND (reference sequence).

The chain recombines TRBV28 with TRBJ2-7, with D tentatively TRBD1 (6 bases). V was trimmed by 1 base and J by 2 bases, leaving 9 bases between them. Germline lookup yields CDR1 MDHEN and CDR2 SYDVKM. The CDR3 runs to 14 residues. The CDR3 sequence is CASSLSDRTYEQYF. CDR3 DNA sequence: TGTGCCAGCAGTTTATCGGACAGAACCTACGAGCAGTACTTC.

The chain links TRBV25-1 to TRBJ1-1, with D uncertain. Germline values: CDR1 MGHDK, CDR2 SYGVNS. V lost 3 bases to trimming and J lost 1 base, with 12 bases between them. The CDR3 has 15 residues. CDR3 residues: CASSDSIGANTEAFF. The CDR3 DNA follows: TGTGCCAGCAGTGATAGCATCGGCGCGAACACTGAAGCTTTCTTT.

The chain links TRBV28 to TRBJ2-2; tentatively, D is TRBD1 or TRBD2 (5 bases each). There are 17 residues in the CDR3. CDR1 and CDR2 from the germline V gene are MDHEN and SYDVKM. V gave up 3 bases and J gave up 4 bases, with 18 bases separating them. The CDR3 protein is CASSLVVGASGTGELFF. The CDR3 DNA follows: TGTGCCAGCAGTTTGGTGGTCGGGGCCTCGGGCACCGGGGAGCTGTTTTTT.

V usage is TRBV7-9 and J usage is TRBJ2-1; the match to TRBD1 covers 10 bases. With V trimmed by 1 base and J by 7 bases, 4 bases remained unmatched. The CDR3 sequence is 15 residues long. Germline values: CDR1 SEHNR, CDR2 FQNEAQ (reference sequence). Here the CDR3 DNA reads TGTGCCAGCAGCTTAGGACAGGGGGCCATTAATGAGCAGTTCTTC. It encodes CASSLGQGAINEQFF. The full variable domain, with the rest looked up from reference TRBV7-9 and TRBJ2-1, is DTGVSQNPRHKITKRGQNVTFRCDPISEHNRLYWYRQTLGQGPEFLTYFQNEAQLEKSRLLSDRFSAERPKGSFSTLEIQRTEQGDSAMYLCASSLGQGAINEQFFGPGTRLTVL.

The genes are TRBV11-3 and TRBJ2-3; D gene ambiguous. This CDR3 region has 13 residues. Looked up from germline, CDR1 is SGHNT and CDR2 is YENEEA. Between the trimmed V and J ends, which lost 0 bases and 10 bases, there was a span of 11 bases. The CDR3 loop is CASSLDREGAQYF. The CDR3 nucleotides read TGTGCCAGCAGCTTAGATAGGGAAGGTGCGCAGTATTTT.

The chain combines TRBV25-1 with TRBJ2-1, with D perhaps TRBD2 (6 bases). The CDR3 spans 13 residues. With 0 bases removed from V and 8 bases from J, the gap between germline ends came to 8 bases. The germline CDR1 and CDR2 sequences are MGHDK and SYGVNS. The CDR3 sequence is CASSEYGGHEQFF. In DNA, the CDR3 is TGTGCCAGCAGTGAATACGGAGGGCATGAGCAGTTCTTC.

The CDR3 DNA reads TGCGCCAGCAGCCAAGATACTCCAGATACGCAGTATTTT. It yields the protein CASSQDTPDTQYF. The chain is built from TRBV4-3 and TRBJ2-3, with no clear D. The CDR3 runs 13 residues. Germline CDR1 and CDR2: LGHNA and YSLEER. Trimming shortened V by 0 bases and J by 4 bases, and 5 bases separated the two germline ends.

This clone was detected a few times. This rearrangement joins TRBV7-8 to TRBJ1-4; no reliable D call. Germline V CDR1 and CDR2: SGHVS, FQNEAQ. Trimming removed 5 bases from V and 8 bases from J, with 9 bases in between. The CDR3 runs 12 residues. The CDR3 DNA sequence: TGTGCCAGCAGCACCCGGGAGGAAAAACTGTTTTTT. It translates to CASSTREEKLFF.

This chain links TRBV6-1 with TRBJ2-1; no reliable D call. Looked up from germline, CDR1 is MNHNS and CDR2 is SASEGT. V lost 1 base to trimming and J lost 0 bases, with 16 bases between them. The length of the CDR3 is 18 residues. The DNA of the CDR3 is TGTGCCAGCAGTGAAGGAGATACTTTTAGCCTCTCCTACAATGAGCAGTTCTTC. Its translation: CASSEGDTFSLSYNEQFF.

The chain has TRBV19 and TRBJ2-1; D possibly corresponds to TRBD1 (6 bases). Trimming cost V 10 bases and J 3 bases, with 16 bases left between them. The CDR3 contains 14 residues. Germline loops: CDR1 LNHDA, CDR2 SQIVND (reference sequence). The CDR3 DNA sequence: TGTGCCACCGCAGGGGACACTGGCTACAATGAGCAGTTCTTC. Encoded protein: CATAGDTGYNEQFF.

This CDR3 is CASSKRTDTSFEETQYF. The CDR3 nucleotides read TGTGCCAGCAGCAAAAGGACGGACACCAGCTTCGAAGAGACCCAGTACTTC. V is TRBV21-1 and J is TRBJ2-5; TRBD1, the table's D call, lacks a check against the DNA. TRBV21-1 is reported as a pseudogene. The CDR3 extends over 17 amino acids.

This chain uses TRBV7-9 with TRBJ2-3; D perhaps matches TRBD2 (5 bases). Trimming stripped 5 bases from V and 1 base from J, with 10 bases between. CDR3 length: 14 residues. Germline CDR1 and CDR2: SEHNR and FQNEAQ (reference sequence). CDR3 region: CASSKRVRTDTQYF. CDR3 coding DNA: TGTGCCAGCAGCAAGAGGGTCCGCACAGATACGCAGTATTTT.